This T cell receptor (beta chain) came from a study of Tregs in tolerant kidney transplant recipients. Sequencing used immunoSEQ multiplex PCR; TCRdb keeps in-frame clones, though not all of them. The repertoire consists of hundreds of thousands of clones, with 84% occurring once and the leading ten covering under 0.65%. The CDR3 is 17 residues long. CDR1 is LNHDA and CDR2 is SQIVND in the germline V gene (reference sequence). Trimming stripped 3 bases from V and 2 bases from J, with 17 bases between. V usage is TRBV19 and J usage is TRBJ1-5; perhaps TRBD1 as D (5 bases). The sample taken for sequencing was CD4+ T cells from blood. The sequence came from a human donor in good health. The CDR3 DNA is TGTGCCAGTAGTATGCGGGCAGGGAGAACTGGCAATCAGCCCCAGCATTTT. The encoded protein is CASSMRAGRTGNQPQHF.